These 20 T cell receptor beta chains share one sample of origin, sequenced in a study of T cells in Graves' hyperthyroidism and ophthalmopathy. RNA transcripts gave rise to amplified TCR beta CDR3 regions. The study used the HTBI primer set for a first-round RT-PCR of the TCR CDR3. Via MiXCR, TCRdb re-called the multiplex PCR reads, giving one row per CDR3 protein. The profile shows over 350,000 distinct CDR3 sequences, 14% to 15% of them singletons. Sequencing input: blood. Every receptor here comes from a man younger than 35 with Graves' ophthalmopathy.

V gene TRBV5-1 combines with J gene TRBJ2-7; 8 bases align to TRBD2. This CDR3 has 15 residues. Trimming cost V 0 bases and J 4 bases; bases outside gene matches: 6. Germline CDR1 reads SGHRS; CDR2 reads YFSETQ. CDR3 region: CASSLVRGGRYEQYF. CDR3 nucleotides: TGCGCCAGCAGCTTGGTTAGAGGCGGGAGGTACGAGCAGTACTTC.

There are many counts of this clonotype. The chain couples TRBV19 to TRBJ2-7; 7 nucleotides line up with TRBD2. V shed 10 bases, J shed 1 base, and the junction held 10 bases outside the gene matches. The CDR3 sequence is 14 residues long. Germline values: CDR1 LNHDA, CDR2 SQIVND (reference sequence). CDR3 in DNA: TGTGCCACCATGGTCGGGGGGTCATCCTACGAGCAGTACTTC. Protein: CATMVGGSSYEQYF.

V gene TRBV5-1 combines with J gene TRBJ2-2; D gene uncertain. The CDR3 extends over 13 amino acids. Germline CDR1 is SGHRS and CDR2 is YFSETQ. The ends were cut back, 4 bases at V and 4 bases at J, with 8 bases in the middle. The CDR3 DNA sequence: TGCGCCAGCAGCCCAACCCCCACCGGGGAGCTGTTTTTT. Protein sequence: CASSPTPTGELFF.

The sample holds many counts of this clonotype. The chain couples TRBV12-3 or TRBV12-4 to TRBJ1-2, with TRBD1 matching 8 bases. The CDR3 consists of 14 residues. After removal of 4 bases from V and 7 bases from J, the junction contained 8 bases not matched to a gene. In DNA form, the CDR3 reads TGTGCCAGCAGTTCCTCCGGGACAGGCTTTGGCTACACCTTC. Encoded protein: CASSSSGTGFGYTF.

This chain connects TRBV6-1 to TRBJ2-1, with D possibly being TRBD2 (6 bases). Germline loops: CDR1 MNHNS, CDR2 SASEGT. Trimming took off 6 bases at V and 3 bases at J, with 6 bases between the two ends. The CDR3 sequence is 12 residues long. The CDR3 spells CASRDYYNEQFF. DNA for the CDR3: TGTGCCAGCAGGGACTACTACAATGAGCAGTTCTTC.

This clonotype was observed many times. The chain employs TRBV7-2 and TRBJ2-2; no clear D. V lost 2 bases, J lost 4 bases, and 5 bases lay in between. Germline loops: CDR1 SGHTA, CDR2 FQGNSA. CDR3 length: 13 amino acids. The CDR3 reads CASSLQITGELFF. CDR3 DNA sequence: TGTGCCAGCAGCTTACAAATCACCGGGGAGCTGTTTTTT.

This clonotype occurred a few times. This chain joins TRBV12-5 and TRBJ1-5; weak D call: TRBD1 (6 bases). CDR3 length equals 17 residues. Germline CDR1 and CDR2: LGHNT and FRNRAP. Trimming left V 0 bases short and J 3 bases short, with 15 bases between. The CDR3 coding sequence is TGTGCTAGTGGTTTGGTACCCTCCGACAGGCTCAATCAGCCCCAGCATTTT. Encoded protein: CASGLVPSDRLNQPQHF. Looking up the rest from reference TRBV12-5 and TRBJ1-5 gives the full variable domain: DARVTQTPRHKVTEMGQEVTMRCQPILGHNTVFWYRQTMMQGLELLAYFRNRAPLDDSGMPKDRFSAEMPDATLATLKIQPSEPRDSAVYFCASGLVPSDRLNQPQHFGDGTRLSIL.

This clonotype was observed a handful of times. The CDR3 region has the DNA TGTGCCAGCAGCTTCGGACCCGGGACCTATGGCTACACCTTC. Encoded protein: CASSFGPGTYGYTF. The chain employs TRBV6-1 and TRBJ1-2; TRBD1 is a possible D gene (5 bases). CDR3 length: 14 amino acids. Per germline, CDR1 MNHNS and CDR2 SASEGT. Trimming removed 6 bases at V and 4 bases at J, with 15 bases between.

The rearrangement links TRBV7-9 to TRBJ1-1; possible D gene TRBD1, 5 bases. Germline V gives CDR1 SEHNR, CDR2 FQNEAQ (reference sequence). The CDR3 totals 14 residues. V was cut by 5 bases and J by 0 bases, with 10 bases left in between. The CDR3 DNA sequence: TGTGCCAGCAGCGTCGGACACATGAACACTGAAGCTTTCTTT. Amino acid sequence: CASSVGHMNTEAFF.

This clonotype appeared a few times. The CDR3 loop is CASSDGLENQPQHF. The CDR3 DNA reads as TGTGCCAGCAGTGACGGACTGGAGAATCAGCCCCAGCATTTT. The V gene is TRBV6-1, the J gene TRBJ1-5; unclear D gene. The V gene lost 3 bases and the J gene lost 4 bases, with 10 bases spanning the gap. The CDR3 consists of 14 residues. Germline V gene data show CDR1 as MNHNS and CDR2 as SASEGT.

This clonotype came up many times. The rearrangement uses TRBV27 and TRBJ1-2; 7 positions agree with TRBD1. Germline CDR1 is MNHEY and CDR2 is SMNVEV (reference sequence). CDR3 length: 12 amino acids. J was trimmed by 6 bases and V by 10 bases; bases with no gene match: 8. The CDR3 loop is CATLTGLDGYTF. In nucleotides, the CDR3 is TGTGCCACCCTGACAGGGCTGGATGGCTACACCTTC.

The chain joins TRBV7-9 to TRBJ1-5, with D possibly TRBD1 on 6 matching bases. CDR3 length: 16 residues. CDR1 is SEHNR, CDR2 FQNEAQ, per germline (reference sequence). V dropped 3 bases and J dropped 4 bases, with 16 bases sitting between them. CDR3 region: CASSFSRGEWNQPQHF. CDR3 coding DNA: TGTGCCAGCAGCTTCTCCAGGGGAGAATGGAATCAGCCCCAGCATTTT.

This clonotype was found many times. The J gene is TRBJ2-5, the V gene TRBV11-2; D not resolved. Germline V lookup: CDR1 SGHAT, CDR2 FQNNGV. V lost 2 bases and J lost 5, with 9 bases in between. The CDR3 contains 13 residues. Here the CDR3 reads CASSLYQGETQYF. DNA of the CDR3: TGTGCCAGCAGCTTATACCAAGGGGAGACCCAGTACTTC.

This clonotype was seen a few times. The chain joins TRBV5-6 to TRBJ1-1; no clear D. This CDR3 contains 14 residues. V lost 3 bases and J lost 1, with 10 bases in between. The germline V gene has CDR1 SGHDT and CDR2 YYEEEE. This chain's CDR3 is CASSSWNTNTEAFF. The CDR3 DNA reads TGTGCCAGCAGCTCTTGGAATACGAACACTGAAGCTTTCTTT.

J is TRBJ1-2 and V is TRBV3-1; no definite D call. Germline CDR1 reads LGHDT; CDR2 reads YNNKEL (reference sequence). The CDR3 extends over 11 amino acids. V shed 8 bases and J shed 10 bases, with 14 bases lying between them. This chain's CDR3 is CASGLGHDYTF. CDR3 nucleotide sequence: TGTGCCAGCGGCCTCGGCCATGACTACACCTTC.

About this clonotype: The junction shows a germline mismatch at one end, possibly a read error. The chain has TRBV12-3 or TRBV12-4 and TRBJ2-7; D not resolved. This CDR3 comprises 11 residues. The CDR3 loop is CASSQKYERYF. Here the CDR3 DNA reads TGTGCCAGCAGCCAAAAGTACGAGCGGTACTTC.

This clonotype came up many times. V usage is TRBV11-2 and J usage is TRBJ2-5; the D gene is possibly TRBD2 (5 bases). The germline V and J ends were trimmed by 4 bases and 8 bases, with 8 bases remaining between them. There are 11 residues in the CDR3. From germline, CDR1 is SGHAT and CDR2 FQNNGV. The CDR3 DNA reads as TGTGCCAGCAGCTCCGAGGGAACCCAGTACTTC. Its protein product is CASSSEGTQYF.

In this sample, this clonotype turned up many times. The chain recombines TRBV7-6 with TRBJ2-3; D possibly corresponds to TRBD2 (5 bases). There are 15 residues in the CDR3. Trimming removed 1 base at V and 4 bases at J, with 12 bases between. Germline loops: CDR1 SGHVS, CDR2 FNYEAQ. This chain's CDR3 is CASSLDGEPPDTQYF. CDR3 bases: TGTGCCAGCAGCTTAGACGGGGAACCGCCAGATACGCAGTATTTT.

To note about this clonotype: A read error may be the cause here, since a much bigger clone is one base away. V is TRBV11-2 and J is TRBJ1-2; the D gene is possibly TRBD1 (5 bases). The CDR3 consists of 13 residues. Germline CDR1 is SGHAT and CDR2 is FQNNGV. The DNA for the CDR3 is TGTGCCAGCAGCTTAAGCAGGGACCATGGCTGCACCTTC. Its protein is CASSLSRDHGCTF.

The table lists this clonotype with many counts. The chain links TRBV5-1 to TRBJ2-6, with D unclear. This CDR3 has 16 amino acids. Between the trimmed V and J ends, which lost 1 base and 2 bases, there was a span of 10 bases. Germline loops: CDR1 SGHRS, CDR2 YFSETQ. The CDR3 loop reads CASSLRGGAGANVLTF. DNA for the CDR3: TGCGCCAGCAGCTTGCGTGGTGGAGCTGGGGCCAACGTCCTGACTTTC.